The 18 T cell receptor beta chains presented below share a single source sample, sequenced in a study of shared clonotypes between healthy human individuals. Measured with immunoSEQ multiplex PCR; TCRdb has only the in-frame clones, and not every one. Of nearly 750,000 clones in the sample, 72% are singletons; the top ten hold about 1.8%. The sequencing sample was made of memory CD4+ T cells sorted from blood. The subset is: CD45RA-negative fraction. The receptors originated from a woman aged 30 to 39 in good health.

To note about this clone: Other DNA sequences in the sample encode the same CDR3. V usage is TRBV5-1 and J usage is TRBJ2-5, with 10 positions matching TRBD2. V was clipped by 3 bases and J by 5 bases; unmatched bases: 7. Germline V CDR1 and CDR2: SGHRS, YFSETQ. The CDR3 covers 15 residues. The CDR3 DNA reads TGCGCCAGCAGCTGGAGACTAGCGGGCGAGGAGACCCAGTACTTC. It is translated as CASSWRLAGEETQYF.

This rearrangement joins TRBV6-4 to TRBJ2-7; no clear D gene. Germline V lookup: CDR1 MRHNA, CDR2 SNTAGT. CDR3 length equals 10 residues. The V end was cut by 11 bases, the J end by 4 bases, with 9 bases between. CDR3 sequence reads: CARDAYEQYF. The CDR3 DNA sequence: TGTGCCCGAGATGCATACGAGCAGTACTTC.

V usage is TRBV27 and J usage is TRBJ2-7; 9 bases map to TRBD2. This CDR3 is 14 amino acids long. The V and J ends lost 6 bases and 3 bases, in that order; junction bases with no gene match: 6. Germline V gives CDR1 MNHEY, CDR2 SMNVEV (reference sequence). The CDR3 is CASSWGLADYEQYF. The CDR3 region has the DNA TGTGCCAGCAGCTGGGGACTAGCAGACTACGAGCAGTACTTC.

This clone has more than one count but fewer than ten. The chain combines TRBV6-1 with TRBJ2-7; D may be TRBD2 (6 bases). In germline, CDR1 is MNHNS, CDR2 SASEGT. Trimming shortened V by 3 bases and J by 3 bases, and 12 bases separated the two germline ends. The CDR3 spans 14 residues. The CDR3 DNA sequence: TGTGCCAGCAGTGAGGGGGACTTAAGCTACGAGCAGTACTTC. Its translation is CASSEGDLSYEQYF.

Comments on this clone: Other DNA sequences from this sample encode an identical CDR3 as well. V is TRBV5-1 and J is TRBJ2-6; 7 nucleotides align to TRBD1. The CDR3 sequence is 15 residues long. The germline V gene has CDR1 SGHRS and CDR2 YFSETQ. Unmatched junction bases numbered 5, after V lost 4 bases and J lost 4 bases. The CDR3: CASSTTGTGANVLTF. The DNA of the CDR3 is TGCGCCAGCAGCACGACAGGGACCGGGGCCAACGTCCTGACTTTC.

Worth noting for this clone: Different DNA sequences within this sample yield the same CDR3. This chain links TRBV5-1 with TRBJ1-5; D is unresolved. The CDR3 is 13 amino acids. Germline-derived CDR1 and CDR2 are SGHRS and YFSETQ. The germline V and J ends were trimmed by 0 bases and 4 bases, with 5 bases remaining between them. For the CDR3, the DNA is TGCGCCAGCAGCTTGGGAGAAAATCAGCCCCAGCATTTT. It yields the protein CASSLGENQPQHF.

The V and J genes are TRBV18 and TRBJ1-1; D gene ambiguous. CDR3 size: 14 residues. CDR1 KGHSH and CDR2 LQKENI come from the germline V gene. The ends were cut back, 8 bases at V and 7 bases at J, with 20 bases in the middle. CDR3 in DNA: TGTGCCAGCCGACGTGGGCTACAAGGGCTTGAAGCTTTCTTT. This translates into CASRRGLQGLEAFF. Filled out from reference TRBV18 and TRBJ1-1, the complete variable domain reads NAGVMQNPRHLVRRRGQEARLRCSPMKGHSHVYWYRQLPEEGLKFMVYLQKENIIDESGMPKERFSAEFPKEGPSILRIQQVVRGDSAAYFCASRRGLQGLEAFFGQGTRLTVV.

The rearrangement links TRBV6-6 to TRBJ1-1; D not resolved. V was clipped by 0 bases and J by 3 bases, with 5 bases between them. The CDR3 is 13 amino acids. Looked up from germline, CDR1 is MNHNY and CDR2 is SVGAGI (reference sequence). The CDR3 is CASSYSVHTEAFF. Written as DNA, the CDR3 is TGTGCCAGCAGTTACTCGGTCCACACTGAAGCTTTCTTT.

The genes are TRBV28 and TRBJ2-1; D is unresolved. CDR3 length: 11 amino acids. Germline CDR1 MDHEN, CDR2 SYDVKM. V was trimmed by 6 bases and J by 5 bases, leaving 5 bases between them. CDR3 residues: CASRAHNEQFF. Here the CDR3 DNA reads TGTGCCAGCAGAGCCCACAATGAGCAGTTCTTC.

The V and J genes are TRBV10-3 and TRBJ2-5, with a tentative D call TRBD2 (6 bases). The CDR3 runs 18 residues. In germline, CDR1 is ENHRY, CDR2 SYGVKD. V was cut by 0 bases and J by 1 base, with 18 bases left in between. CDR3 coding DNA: TGTGCCATCAGTGAGTCAAGGGCCCCAACTAGCATCCAAGAGACCCAGTACTTC. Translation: CAISESRAPTSIQETQYF.

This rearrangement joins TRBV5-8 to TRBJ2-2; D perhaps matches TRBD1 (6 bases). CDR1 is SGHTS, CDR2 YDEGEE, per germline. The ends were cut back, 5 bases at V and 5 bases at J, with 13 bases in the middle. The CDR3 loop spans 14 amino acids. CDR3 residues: CASRRQVSTGELFF. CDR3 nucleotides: TGTGCCAGCAGGAGACAGGTCTCAACCGGGGAGCTGTTTTTT.

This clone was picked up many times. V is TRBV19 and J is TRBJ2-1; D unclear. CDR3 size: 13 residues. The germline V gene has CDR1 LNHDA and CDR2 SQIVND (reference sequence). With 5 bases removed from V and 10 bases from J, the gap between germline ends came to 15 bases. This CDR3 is CASSPRVVSEQFF. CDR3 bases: TGTGCCAGTAGTCCCCGCGTGGTATCCGAGCAGTTCTTC.

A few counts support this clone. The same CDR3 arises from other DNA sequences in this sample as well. CDR3 amino acids: CASSLGTSGRTDTQYF. The DNA of the CDR3 is TGCGCCAGCAGCTTGGGGACTAGCGGGAGAACAGATACGCAGTATTTT. The chain has TRBV5-1 and TRBJ2-3; 13 bases are shared with TRBD2. CDR1 and CDR2 from the germline V gene are SGHRS and YFSETQ. This CDR3 has 16 residues. J gave up 3 bases and V 0 bases, and 1 base lay outside the gene matches.

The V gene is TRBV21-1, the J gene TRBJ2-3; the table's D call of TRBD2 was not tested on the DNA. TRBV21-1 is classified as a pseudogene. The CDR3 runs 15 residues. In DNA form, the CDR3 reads TGTGCCAGCAGCAAACTAGCGGGAGTTGGAGATACGCAGTATTTT. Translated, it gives CASSKLAGVGDTQYF.

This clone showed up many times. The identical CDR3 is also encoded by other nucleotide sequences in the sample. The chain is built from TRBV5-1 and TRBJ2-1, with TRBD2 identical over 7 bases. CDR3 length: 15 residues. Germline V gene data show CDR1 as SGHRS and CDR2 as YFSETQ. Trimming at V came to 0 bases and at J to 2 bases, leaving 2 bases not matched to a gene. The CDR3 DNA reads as TGCGCCAGCAGCTTGGGGGAGGGCCCCTACAATGAGCAGTTCTTC. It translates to CASSLGEGPYNEQFF.

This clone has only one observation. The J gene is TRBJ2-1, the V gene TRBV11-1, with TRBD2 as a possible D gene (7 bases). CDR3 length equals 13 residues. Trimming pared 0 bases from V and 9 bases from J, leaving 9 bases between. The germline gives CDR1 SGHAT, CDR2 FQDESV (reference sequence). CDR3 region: CASSLAGGGEQFF. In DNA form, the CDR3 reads TGTGCCAGCAGCTTAGCGGGAGGGGGTGAGCAGTTCTTC.

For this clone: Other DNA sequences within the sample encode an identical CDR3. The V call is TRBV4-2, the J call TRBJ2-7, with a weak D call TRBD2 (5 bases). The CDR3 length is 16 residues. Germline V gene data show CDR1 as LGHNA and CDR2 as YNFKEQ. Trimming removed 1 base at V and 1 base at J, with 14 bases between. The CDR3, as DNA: TGTGCCAGCAGCCAAGTAGTCAGCGGCAGTTCCTACGAGCAGTACTTC. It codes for CASSQVVSGSSYEQYF.

The CDR3 sequence: CASSLAPWDRVFEQYF. For the CDR3, the DNA is TGTGCCAGCAGTTTAGCCCCGTGGGACAGGGTATTCGAGCAGTACTTC. The chain carries TRBV27 and TRBJ2-7; 9 positions agree with TRBD1. Unmatched junction bases numbered 11, after V lost 2 bases and J lost 6 bases. The germline CDR1 and CDR2 sequences are MNHEY and SMNVEV (reference sequence). This CDR3 contains 16 residues.